The present entry profiles one T cell receptor beta chain with its context. This clonotype was found a few times. It lacks a known antigen. Per-nucleotide qualities are absent, and no much larger clonotype sits a single base away. Read against the paper, the sample's time point label means: persistent/refractory GD, antithyroid drugs over 5 years with positive TRAb. RNA was extracted from PBMCs in TRIzol for both TCR sequencing and RNA sequencing. Graves' disease was diagnosed according to American Thyroid Association guidelines. The patients came from an endocrinology department in Xi'an, China. Each patient gave 7.5 to 10 milliliters of peripheral blood, collected in an EDTA anticoagulant tube. Ficoll Paque Plus density gradient separation was used to isolate PBMCs, and no further T cell sorting was performed. An Agilent 2100 Bioanalyzer and agarose gel were used to assess RNA quality, and a NanoDrop 2000 was used to measure RNA concentration.

These data come from a study of regulatory T cells in long-lasting Graves disease (dated by TCRdb to 2020 to 2022). With respect to the entire study: Persistent Graves' disease was defined as antithyroid drug treatment for over 5 years with persistently positive TSH receptor autoantibodies. Patients with persistent Graves' disease were compared with patients with newly diagnosed Graves' disease using TCR sequencing and RNA sequencing of peripheral blood. In the clinical cohort, patients with persistent Graves' disease had used antithyroid drugs for an average of about 9.3 years. A total of roughly 35 samples underwent TCR sequencing: 13 from persistent and around 20 from newly diagnosed Graves' disease patients. The study was registered as a clinical trial and conducted in China. Points the paper makes about the study in general: The authors noted that the small sample size was a limitation that may lower accuracy. Because the primary lesion, thyroid tissue, could not be accessed, the study looked at peripheral blood alone. Sequencing and analysis were restricted to the TCR beta chain. Lower TCR Shannon entropy and fewer highly expanded clones were observed in persistent Graves' disease patients than in newly diagnosed patients, which suggested clonal expansion. Patients with persistent disease shared more public clonotypes (roughly 2,900) than newly diagnosed patients did (more than 900). Persistent disease showed preferential use of TRBV28, TRBJ1-2 and TRBJ2-5, whereas newly diagnosed disease favored TRBV20-1 and TRBJ2-1.

Trimming takes 4 bases off V and 5 bases off J; junction bases not matched to a gene: 5. Based on the germline V gene (reference sequence), the CDR1 and CDR2 sequences are LNHDA and SQIVND. The CDR3 has 15 amino acids, counting the end cysteine and phenylalanine. The sequence is cut down to CDR3 DNA, 45 bases in frame from base 1. Library prep was done by multiplex PCR. The instrument given in TCRdb is Illumina HiSeq 4000. TCR beta libraries were built with iRepertoire HTBI primers and Arm-PCR amplification of CDR3 regions. PCR products were gel purified before sequencing. The paper's processing steps were these. Gene usage analysis of CDR3 amino acid clonotypes used the 62 TRBV and fewer than 15 TRBJ segments found across samples. Filtered high-quality paired reads were merged into contigs using COPE and FqMerger. BLAST was used to align contigs to the IMGT TRBV, TRBD and TRBJ reference genes, and CDR3 was defined following IMGT. Any clonotype with a frequency above 0.1% was counted as a highly expanded clone. Shannon entropy was used to measure repertoire diversity, and the Gini coefficient was used to measure V-J evenness. A clonotype was considered public if more than one individual shared it. TCRdb reworked the public reads: Q25 trimming with fastp, MiXCR clone assembly, productive beta chains retained. Identical CDR3 proteins give one entry, which carries the most common genes and DNA. Here the V and J calls rest on TCRdb's processing, not on the authors' analysis. This sample lists a few hundred thousand distinct CDR3 sequences; around a fifth were detected once. About 6.6% of the sample comes from the top ten.

This sample comprised peripheral blood mononuclear cells (PBMCs), obtained when the disease was refractory, from a patient treated with antithyroid drugs. This receptor was identified in a female donor with Graves disease. The chain is made from TRBV19 and TRBJ2-2, and 9 bases in between align with TRBD2. The CDR3 loop reads CASSTLAGITGELFF. The nucleotide sequence is given as TGTGCCAGTAGTACGCTAGCGGGAATAACCGGGGAGCTGTTTTTT.